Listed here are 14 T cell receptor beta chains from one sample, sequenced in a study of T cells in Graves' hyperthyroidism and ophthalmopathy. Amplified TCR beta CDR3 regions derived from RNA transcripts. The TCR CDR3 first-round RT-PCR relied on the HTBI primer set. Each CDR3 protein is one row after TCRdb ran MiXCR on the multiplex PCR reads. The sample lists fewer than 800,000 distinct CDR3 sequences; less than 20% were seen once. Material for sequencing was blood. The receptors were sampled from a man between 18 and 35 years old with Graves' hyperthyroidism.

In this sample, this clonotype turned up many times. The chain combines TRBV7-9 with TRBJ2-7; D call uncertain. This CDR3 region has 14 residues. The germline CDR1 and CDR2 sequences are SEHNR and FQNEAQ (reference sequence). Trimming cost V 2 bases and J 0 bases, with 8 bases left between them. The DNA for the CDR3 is TGTGCCAGCAGCTTATCTGAATCCTCCTACGAGCAGTACTTC. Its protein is CASSLSESSYEQYF. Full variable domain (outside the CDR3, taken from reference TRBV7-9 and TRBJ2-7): DTGVSQNPRHKITKRGQNVTFRCDPISEHNRLYWYRQTLGQGPEFLTYFQNEAQLEKSRLLSDRFSAERPKGSFSTLEIQRTEQGDSAMYLCASSLSESSYEQYFGPGTRLTVT.

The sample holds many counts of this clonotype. The CDR3 protein is CASSLDRRGETQYF. The CDR3 region has the DNA TGTGCCAGCAGCTTAGACCGCAGAGGGGAGACCCAGTACTTC. The J gene is TRBJ2-5, the V gene TRBV27, with D perhaps TRBD2 (5 bases). The CDR3 has 14 amino acids. Germline V gene data show CDR1 as MNHEY and CDR2 as SMNVEV (reference sequence). The V end was cut by 6 bases, the J end by 5 bases, with 16 bases between.

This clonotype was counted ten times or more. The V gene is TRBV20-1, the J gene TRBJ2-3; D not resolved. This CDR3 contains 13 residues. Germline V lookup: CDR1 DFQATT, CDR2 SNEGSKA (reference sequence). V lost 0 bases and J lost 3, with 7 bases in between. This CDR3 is CSARDQGTDTQYF. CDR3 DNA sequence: TGCAGTGCTAGAGATCAAGGTACAGATACGCAGTATTTT.

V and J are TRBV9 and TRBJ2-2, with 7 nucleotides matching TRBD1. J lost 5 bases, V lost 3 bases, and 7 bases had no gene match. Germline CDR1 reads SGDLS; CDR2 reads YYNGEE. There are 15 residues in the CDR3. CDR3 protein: CASSAGDSGTGELFF. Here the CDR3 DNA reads TGTGCCAGCAGCGCTGGGGACAGTGGGACCGGGGAGCTGTTTTTT.

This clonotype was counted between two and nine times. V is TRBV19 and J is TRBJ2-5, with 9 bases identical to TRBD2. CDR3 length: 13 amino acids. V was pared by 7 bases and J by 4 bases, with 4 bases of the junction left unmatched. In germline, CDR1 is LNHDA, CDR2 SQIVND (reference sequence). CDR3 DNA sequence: TGTGCCAGTACCGCGGGAGGGGCAGAGACCCAGTACTTC. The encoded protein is CASTAGGAETQYF.

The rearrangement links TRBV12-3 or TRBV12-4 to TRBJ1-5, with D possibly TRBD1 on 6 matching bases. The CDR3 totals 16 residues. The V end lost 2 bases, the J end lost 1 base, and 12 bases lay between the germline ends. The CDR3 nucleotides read TGTGCCAGCAGTTTAAAGGGGGGAGGAAGCAATCAGCCCCAGCATTTT. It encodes CASSLKGGGSNQPQHF.

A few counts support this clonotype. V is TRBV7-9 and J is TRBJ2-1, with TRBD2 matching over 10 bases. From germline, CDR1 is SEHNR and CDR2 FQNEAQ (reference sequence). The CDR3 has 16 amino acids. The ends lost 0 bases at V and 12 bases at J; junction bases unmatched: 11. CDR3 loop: CASSLAGLAKTMGQFF. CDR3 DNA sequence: TGTGCCAGCAGCTTAGCGGGACTAGCGAAAACAATGGGGCAGTTCTTC.

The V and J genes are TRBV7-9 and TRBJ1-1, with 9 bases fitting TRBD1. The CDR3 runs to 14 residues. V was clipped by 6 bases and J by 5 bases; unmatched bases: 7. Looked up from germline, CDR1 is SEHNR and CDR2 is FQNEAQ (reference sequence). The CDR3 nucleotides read TGTGCCAGCAGTTTTCGGGACAGGGTTACTGAAGCTTTCTTT. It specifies CASSFRDRVTEAFF.

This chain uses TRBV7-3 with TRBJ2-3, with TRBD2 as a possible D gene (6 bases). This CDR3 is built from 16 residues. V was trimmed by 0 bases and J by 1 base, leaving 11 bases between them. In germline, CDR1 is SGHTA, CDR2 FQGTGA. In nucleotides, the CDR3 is TGTGCCAGCAGCTTAACAGTGGGAGGTGGCACAGATACGCAGTATTTT. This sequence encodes CASSLTVGGGTDTQYF.

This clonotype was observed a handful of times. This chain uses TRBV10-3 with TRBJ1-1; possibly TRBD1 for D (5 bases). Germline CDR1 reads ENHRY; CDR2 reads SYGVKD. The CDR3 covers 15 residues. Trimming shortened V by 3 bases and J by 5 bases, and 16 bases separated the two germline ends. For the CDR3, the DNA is TGTGCCATCAGTGACCCCGGCCGCGGGGGTACTGAAGCTTTCTTT. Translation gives CAISDPGRGGTEAFF.

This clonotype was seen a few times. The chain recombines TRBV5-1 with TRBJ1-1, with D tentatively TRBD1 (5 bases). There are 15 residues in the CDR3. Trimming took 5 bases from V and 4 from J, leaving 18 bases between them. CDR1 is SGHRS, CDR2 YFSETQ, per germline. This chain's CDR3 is CASRAGSVGGTEAFF. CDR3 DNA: TGCGCCAGCAGAGCAGGGAGTGTTGGCGGCACTGAAGCTTTCTTT.

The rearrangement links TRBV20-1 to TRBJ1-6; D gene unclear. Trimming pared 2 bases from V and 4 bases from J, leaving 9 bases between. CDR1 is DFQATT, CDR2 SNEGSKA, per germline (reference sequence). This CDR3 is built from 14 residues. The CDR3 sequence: CSARTGGYNSPLHF. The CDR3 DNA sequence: TGCAGTGCTAGAACCGGCGGATATAATTCACCCCTCCACTTT.

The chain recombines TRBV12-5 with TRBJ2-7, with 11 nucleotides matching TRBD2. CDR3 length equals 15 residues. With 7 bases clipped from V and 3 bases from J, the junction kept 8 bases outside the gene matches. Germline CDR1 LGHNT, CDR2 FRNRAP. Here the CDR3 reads CASALLTSGSYEQYF. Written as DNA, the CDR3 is TGTGCTAGTGCCTTACTCACTAGCGGGAGCTACGAGCAGTACTTC.

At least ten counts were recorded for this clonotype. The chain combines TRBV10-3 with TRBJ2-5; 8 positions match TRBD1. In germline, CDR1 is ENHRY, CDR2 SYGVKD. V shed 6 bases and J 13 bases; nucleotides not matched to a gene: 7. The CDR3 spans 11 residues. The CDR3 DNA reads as TGTGCCATCAGACAGCAGGACAGGGCGTACTTC. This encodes CAIRQQDRAYF.